The 16 T cell receptor beta chains below come from one sample, sequenced in a study of patients and donors after allogeneic stem cell transplantation (dated by TCRdb to 2018 to 2021). The method behind the library was RT-PCR. Instrument on record: NextSeq 550. Starting from the raw public reads, TCRdb applied fastp trimming at Q25, assembled clones with MiXCR and retained in-frame beta chains. CDR3 protein duplicates are merged, each entry listing the most common genes and DNA. This sample has 200,000 to 250,000 distinct CDR3 sequences in its table, and 13% to 15% of those were observed once. The ten largest clones represent approximately 10% of the sample. The sample was blood, either unsorted or a sorted T cell fraction (not recorded which). These receptors came from a human donor who was either an allogeneic HSCT recipient or a stem cell or donor lymphocyte infusion donor (not recorded which). It is not recorded whose cells these are; they may come from a transplant donor.

The rearrangement links TRBV6-1 to TRBJ1-1; D not certain. The CDR3 runs 14 residues. V lost 2 bases and J lost 0, with 7 bases in between. Per germline, CDR1 MNHNS and CDR2 SASEGT. The DNA of the CDR3 is TGTGCCAGCAGTGAACACACTATGAACACTGAAGCTTTCTTT. Its translation is CASSEHTMNTEAFF.

This clonotype was seen at least ten times. The genes are TRBV5-1 and TRBJ2-3; 7 positions agree with TRBD2. The CDR3 runs 17 residues. V lost 1 base and J lost 4; bases outside the gene matches: 12. Germline-derived CDR1 and CDR2 are SGHRS and YFSETQ. In nucleotides, the CDR3 is TGCGCCAGCAGCTTGTCATCGGGCGGGGGTCCCCCAGATACGCAGTATTTT. This codes for CASSLSSGGGPPDTQYF.

This clonotype was recorded many times. This chain links TRBV5-1 with TRBJ1-2; D call uncertain. Germline-derived CDR1 and CDR2 are SGHRS and YFSETQ. Trimming removed 1 base from V and 3 bases from J, with 10 bases in between. This CDR3 region has 14 residues. CDR3 bases: TGCGCCAGCAGCTTGTGGGGTGTAGACTATGGCTACACCTTC. Translating gives CASSLWGVDYGYTF.

This sequence joins TRBV5-1 and TRBJ2-3, with 8 bases fitting TRBD1. The junction had 4 bases not matched to a gene; V was cut back by 6 bases and J by 1 base. Germline V CDR1 and CDR2: SGHRS, YFSETQ. CDR3 length: 14 residues. The CDR3 DNA reads as TGCGCCAGCACCATGACAGGGGGCACAGATACGCAGTATTTT. This sequence encodes CASTMTGGTDTQYF.

This clonotype appeared a few times. The J gene is TRBJ1-6, the V gene TRBV11-2; 7 bases fit TRBD1. The CDR3 has 18 amino acids. V was clipped by 6 bases and J by 3 bases; unmatched bases: 14. CDR1 and CDR2 from the germline V gene are SGHAT and FQNNGV. Here the CDR3 reads CASRRSRQGPGYNSPLHF. CDR3 bases: TGTGCCAGCAGACGTAGCCGACAGGGACCGGGCTATAATTCACCCCTCCACTTT.

The table lists this clonotype with a few counts. The rearrangement links TRBV25-1 to TRBJ1-2; D perhaps matches TRBD1 (5 bases). Germline assignment: CDR1 MGHDK and CDR2 SYGVNS. V lost 1 base, J lost 4 bases, and 13 bases lay in between. The CDR3 is 15 residues long. CDR3 nucleotides: TGTGCCAGCAGTGAATTAAGTGGGACGGCCTATGGCTACACCTTC. Amino acid sequence: CASSELSGTAYGYTF.

The chain couples TRBV20-1 to TRBJ2-7; D call uncertain. CDR1 is DFQATT and CDR2 is SNEGSKA in the germline V gene (reference sequence). The CDR3 runs to 13 residues. V lost 0 bases and J lost 6, with 12 bases in between. Here the CDR3 DNA reads TGCAGTGCTAGAGATTCACGGACGGGCGAGCAGTACTTC. Amino acid sequence: CSARDSRTGEQYF.

This clonotype has a handful of counts. The gene calls are TRBV20-1 and TRBJ2-3; no reliable D call. CDR1 and CDR2 (germline): DFQATT, SNEGSKA (reference sequence). There are 12 residues in the CDR3. Trimming shortened V by 2 bases and J by 4 bases, and 7 bases separated the two germline ends. The CDR3 nucleotides are TGCAGTGCTAGACTAAGCTCAGATACGCAGTATTTT. This gives the protein CSARLSSDTQYF.

This clonotype has a count of ten or more. The chain's CDR3 is CASSREGDEQYF. CDR3 DNA: TGTGCCAGTTCGAGGGAAGGGGACGAGCAGTACTTC. The chain carries TRBV6-2 or TRBV6-3 and TRBJ2-7, with D possibly called TRBD1 or TRBD2 (5 bases each). Germline assignment: CDR1 MNHEY and CDR2 SVGEGT. V lost 9 bases, J lost 5 bases, and 14 bases lay in between. This CDR3 region has 12 residues.

This clonotype came up many times. The V gene is TRBV7-2, the J gene TRBJ2-5; the D gene is possibly TRBD1 (6 bases). CDR1 and CDR2 (germline): SGHTA, FQGNSA. Trimming removed 5 bases at V and 5 bases at J, with 21 bases between. The CDR3 consists of 16 residues. The CDR3, as DNA: TGTGCCAGCAGCCACTTTTCGGGGACAACTACCGAGACCCAGTACTTC. It specifies CASSHFSGTTTETQYF.

The chain has TRBV15 and TRBJ1-5, with D perhaps TRBD1 (5 bases). V lost 5 bases, J lost 4 bases, and 9 bases lay in between. CDR1 and CDR2 (germline): LNHNV, YYDKDF (reference sequence). The CDR3 spans 13 residues. The chain's CDR3 is CATSLTENQPQHF. The DNA of the CDR3 is TGTGCCACCAGCCTGACAGAAAATCAGCCCCAGCATTTT.

Remarks on this clonotype: Compared with germline, one end of the junction differs, possibly owing to a read error. V usage is TRBV5-1 and J usage is TRBJ1-1, with D possibly matching TRBD1 (5 bases). In germline, CDR1 is SGHRS, CDR2 YFSETQ. This CDR3 is built from 14 residues. This CDR3 is CASSSGTLTRGTAF. In nucleotides, the CDR3 is TGCGCCAGCAGCTCCGGAACCTTGACCCGCGGGACGGCCTTT.

The table lists this clonotype with a few counts. This chain joins TRBV5-1 and TRBJ1-2, with a possible D match to TRBD1 (5 bases). This CDR3 has 14 residues. The germline V and J ends were trimmed by 6 bases and 0 bases, with 12 bases remaining between them. Per the germline V gene, CDR1 is SGHRS and CDR2 is YFSETQ. The CDR3 nucleotides are TGCGCCAGCAAGCTAGGGGACTCTAACTATGGCTACACCTTC. Translated: CASKLGDSNYGYTF.

This clonotype was counted only a few times. The genes are TRBV21-1 and TRBJ2-4; the table's TRBD2 call for D was not verified on the DNA. TRBV21-1 represents a pseudogene. The length of the CDR3 is 14 residues. The CDR3 is CASSRASDKNIQYF. CDR3 nucleotide sequence: TGTGCCAGCAGCAGGGCTAGTGACAAAAACATTCAGTACTTC.

There are a few counts of this clonotype. The chain combines TRBV2 with TRBJ2-7, with 9 bases lining up with TRBD1. Trimming removed 5 bases from V and 1 base from J; junction bases left unmatched: 6. In germline, CDR1 is SNHLY, CDR2 FYNNEI. The CDR3 has 15 residues. Here the CDR3 DNA reads TGTGCCAGCAGTCAGGACAGGGGAGGGTCCTACGAGCAGTACTTC. This gives the protein CASSQDRGGSYEQYF. Full variable domain (outside the CDR3, taken from reference TRBV2 and TRBJ2-7): EPEVTQTPSHQVTQMGQEVILRCVPISNHLYFYWYRQILGQKVEFLVSFYNNEISEKSEIFDDQFSVERPDGSNFTLKIRSTKLEDSAMYFCASSQDRGGSYEQYFGPGTRLTVT.

This clonotype was seen a few times. The chain carries TRBV3-1 and TRBJ2-5; 9 nucleotides agree with TRBD2. CDR3 length equals 17 residues. The junction had 6 bases not matched to a gene; V was cut back by 0 bases and J by 1 base. Germline V gene lookup returns CDR1 LGHDT and CDR2 YNNKEL (reference sequence). CDR3 residues: CASSQDVGGGAQETQYF. The CDR3, as DNA: TGTGCCAGCAGCCAAGATGTCGGCGGGGGGGCCCAAGAGACCCAGTACTTC.